Detailed here is one TCR beta chain. The specificity of this receptor is unknown. Base-call qualities are not available, and no considerably larger clone is one nucleotide away. This specimen belongs to a study of chemoradiotherapy in HPV16-positive cancers (dated by TCRdb to 2021 to 2024). About the investigation overall: Using functional T-cell assays on cells from a couple of HPV16-positive patients, the researchers defined candidate HPV-specific T-cell clones and common TCR motifs. The candidate HPV-specific TCRs and motifs were then tracked in TCR repertoires from more than 85 patients with HPV-related cancers. The study asked whether T-cell immunity to the HPV oncoproteins E6 and E7 changes during chemoradiotherapy and whether this immunity affects survival. Broad study findings and their caveats: Among HPV16-positive patients, expansion of HPV-responsive T cells during chemoradiotherapy was associated with better recurrence-free survival. The functional definition of HPV-specific T cells was derived from only two HPV16-positive patients, and the survival association was reported for HPV16-positive patients. Expansion of candidate HPV-specific clones and E7-related TCR motifs was observed in the tumor microenvironment during treatment, whereas no such expansion was observed for non-HPV-specific T cells.

Repertoires were sampled repeatedly over the course of chemoradiotherapy, so clonal expansion could be followed in the tumor microenvironment. From V the trimming removes 3 bases and from J it removes 5 bases, while the gene matches leave 13 bases of the junction unaccounted for. The CDR3 holds 17 amino acids from the cysteine to the phenylalanine. Only the CDR3 part of the read is kept: 51 bases, read in frame from the first base. CDR1 and CDR2, looked up from the germline V gene, are MGHRA and YSYEKL. The library was produced with the immunoSEQ multiplex PCR assay. What TCRdb holds here is the immuneACCESS table cut down to in-frame rearrangements. Part of the clones is not present; checked against another copy, under half of the missing clones reflect an unresolved V gene, and the others are unexplained. Recorded for this sample are tens of thousands of clones; approximately 73% of them occurred a single time. Jointly, the top ten make up 4.5% to 5.5% of the sample.

Sequenced material: blood, taken from a patient who underwent chemoradiotherapy. The receptor comes from a human donor with HPV-associated anogenital cancer. The rearranged chain carries TRBV4-1 and TRBJ2-1, and TRBD2 matches 7 of the central bases. For the CDR3, the sequence is CASSQETRPAGNNEQFF. The DNA is as follows: TGCGCCAGCAGCCAGGAGACTCGCCCAGCGGGGAACAATGAGCAGTTCTTC.